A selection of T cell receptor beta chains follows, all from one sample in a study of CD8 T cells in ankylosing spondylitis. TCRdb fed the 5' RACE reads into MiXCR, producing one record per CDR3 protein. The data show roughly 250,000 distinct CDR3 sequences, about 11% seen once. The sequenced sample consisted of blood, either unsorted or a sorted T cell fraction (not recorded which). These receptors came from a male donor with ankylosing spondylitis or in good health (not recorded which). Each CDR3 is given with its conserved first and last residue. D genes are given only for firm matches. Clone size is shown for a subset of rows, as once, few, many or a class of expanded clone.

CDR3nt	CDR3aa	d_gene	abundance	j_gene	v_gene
TGCGCCAGCAGCCAAGGCGACAGGGTGAACACTGAAGCTTTCTTT	CASSQGDRVNTEAFF	TRBD1	many	TRBJ1-1	TRBV4-1
TGTGCCAGCAGTTCGTATCAGGGGGGGAACTATGGCTACACCTTC	CASSSYQGGNYGYTF	TRBD1	many	TRBJ1-2	TRBV12-3/TRBV12-4
TGTGCCAGCAGTCCCTTAGCGGGAGTGGGCTCCTACGAGCAGTACTTC	CASSPLAGVGSYEQYF	TRBD2	many	TRBJ2-7	TRBV12-3/TRBV12-4
TGTGCCACCGGGAGTACCACCGGGGAGCTGTTTTTT	CATGSTTGELFF	NA	many	TRBJ2-2	TRBV6-1
TGTGCCAGCAGCCAAGAACCTTCCGGGACAGGGGCAGCTTTCTTT	CASSQEPSGTGAAFF	TRBD1	few	TRBJ1-1	TRBV3-1
TGTGCCAGCAGATCTCTGGGGGCTGGAAACACCATATATTTT	CASRSLGAGNTIYF	NA	few	TRBJ1-3	TRBV5-5
TGTGCCAGCAGCTTTGGCGGGCTAATCTCCTACAATGAGCAGTTCTTC	CASSFGGLISYNEQFF	NA	many	TRBJ2-1	TRBV11-2
TGTGCCAGCAGTTACTCGAGCGGGAGTGGTTACAATGAGCAGTTCTTC	CASSYSSGSGYNEQFF	TRBD2	many	TRBJ2-1	TRBV6-5
TGTGCCAGCAGCTTACGACTAGGTAATGAGCAGTTCTTC	CASSLRLGNEQFF	NA	few	TRBJ2-1	TRBV7-9
TGCAGCGTTGATAGGCAGAACACTGAAGCTTTCTTT	CSVDRQNTEAFF	NA	NA	TRBJ1-1	TRBV29-1
TGTGCCAGCAGCCCCGGGGGGGGAGACGGAATTTTCGCTCAGCCCCAGCATTTT	CASSPGGGDGIFAQPQHF	NA	NA	TRBJ1-5	TRBV7-9
TGCGCCAGCAGTCCCGCCCCAGGGGAGGGCTATGGCTACACCTTC	CASSPAPGEGYGYTF	NA	few	TRBJ1-2	TRBV10-2
TGTGCCAGCAGCTTGAGGGCAGTGAACACTGAAGCTTTCTTT	CASSLRAVNTEAFF	NA	many	TRBJ1-1	TRBV5-8
TGCAGTGCTAGTCGAGGGGGCTTTAGCAATCAGCCCCAGCATTTT	CSASRGGFSNQPQHF	TRBD1	many	TRBJ1-5	TRBV20-1
TGCATCGCGGGGGGTACCGCGGAGACCCAGTACTTC	CIAGGTAETQYF	TRBD2	NA	TRBJ2-5	TRBV29-1
TGTGCCAGCAGAAGGGACAGCCAAGAGACCCAGTACTTC	CASRRDSQETQYF	TRBD1	many	TRBJ2-5	TRBV12-3/TRBV12-4
TGTGCCAGCAGCCTCCCGCAGGGGGACACCATATATTTT	CASSLPQGDTIYF	TRBD1	NA	TRBJ1-3	TRBV5-6
TGTGCCATCAGTGAGTCATGGGGGGGCCGTGAAGATACGCAGTATTTT	CAISESWGGREDTQYF	NA	many	TRBJ2-3	TRBV10-3
TGTGCCAGCAGCCCCGACAGGGAAAGGGCAGGAGGCTACACCTTC	CASSPDRERAGGYTF	TRBD1	NA	TRBJ1-2	TRBV4-2
TGTGCTAGTGGTTTGGTAGTGTCAGGGAACACTGAAGCTTTCTTT	CASGLVVSGNTEAFF	NA	many	TRBJ1-1	TRBV12-5
TGTGCCAGCAGCCAAGGTCGGTTCACCGGGGAGCTGTTTTTT	CASSQGRFTGELFF	NA	many	TRBJ2-2	TRBV3-1
TGTGCCAGCAGCTCCCCGGGACGCCCGGATACGCAGTATTTT	CASSSPGRPDTQYF	NA	few	TRBJ2-3	TRBV7-2
TGTGCCACCAGCAGGACTAGCGGGATGTTCAATGAGCAGTTCTTC	CATSRTSGMFNEQFF	TRBD2	many	TRBJ2-1	TRBV15
TGCGCCAGCAGCTTCGGGATCGGAGAAAAACTGTTTTTT	CASSFGIGEKLFF	NA	many	TRBJ1-4	TRBV5-1
TGCAGCGTTGTCACAGCCTCTGGAAACACCATATATTTT	CSVVTASGNTIYF	NA	many	TRBJ1-3	TRBV29-1
TGTGCCAGCATCTTAGCGGGTCTCACAGATACGCAGTATTTT	CASILAGLTDTQYF	TRBD2	many	TRBJ2-3	TRBV7-9
TGTGCCAGCAAGGGACTTCCTATAGGCAATGAGCAGTTCTTC	CASKGLPIGNEQFF	NA	NA	TRBJ2-1	TRBV2
TGCAGTGCTCCCGAGGGAGGCATGAACACTGAAGCTTTCTTT	CSAPEGGMNTEAFF	NA	NA	TRBJ1-1	TRBV20-1
TGCAGTGCTGGAAGGAGGGTTGAAGCTTTCTTT	CSAGRRVEAFF	NA	many	TRBJ1-1	TRBV20-1
TGCGCCAGCAGCTTGCCCAGCGGGGTTGGGGGTGAGCAGTTCTTC	CASSLPSGVGGEQFF	TRBD2	many	TRBJ2-1	TRBV5-1
TGTGCCAGCACCCAGGGGTCCCGAGACATGAACACTGAAGCTTTCTTT	CASTQGSRDMNTEAFF	NA	many	TRBJ1-1	TRBV12-3/TRBV12-4
TGTGCCAGCAGCTTGGAAAGGGTCTACAATGAGCAGTTCTTC	CASSLERVYNEQFF	NA	NA	TRBJ2-1	TRBV11-2
TGTGCCTGGGCCCGGGACGTTCGAGATAATTCACCCCTCCACTTT	CAWARDVRDNSPLHF	NA	NA	TRBJ1-6	TRBV30
TGTGCCAGCAGCCACGGACTAGCGGGGACAGATACGCAGTATTTT	CASSHGLAGTDTQYF	TRBD2	NA	TRBJ2-3	TRBV7-7
TGCGCCAGCAGTGAGTTGACAGTCTACGAGCAGTACTTC	CASSELTVYEQYF	NA	many	TRBJ2-7	TRBV10-1
TGCAGTGCTGCTGTGTCTAGCGGCTCCTACAATGAGCAGTTCTTC	CSAAVSSGSYNEQFF	TRBD2	NA	TRBJ2-1	TRBV20-1
TGTGCCAGCAGTTACGTGGCCCCGGGGGCCGGGGAGCTGTTTTTT	CASSYVAPGAGELFF	NA	NA	TRBJ2-2	TRBV6-5
TGTGCCAGCAGCAACCCCCAGGGGCTGGCATATGGCTACACCTTC	CASSNPQGLAYGYTF	NA	many	TRBJ1-2	TRBV21-1
TGCAGTGCTAGAGTGGGGACAGGGGCTTATGGCTACACCTTC	CSARVGTGAYGYTF	TRBD1	many	TRBJ1-2	TRBV20-1
TGTGCCAGCAGCCCCCGAGGGGGTGGAAGCACTGAAGCTTTCTTT	CASSPRGGGSTEAFF	NA	many	TRBJ1-1	TRBV7-9
TGTGCCAGCAGTGAAAGTGGCCAGGATGAAGCTTTCTTT	CASSESGQDEAFF	NA	NA	TRBJ1-1	TRBV6-1
TGCAGCGTTGATGGGGATACCGGGGAGCTGTTTTTT	CSVDGDTGELFF	NA	many	TRBJ2-2	TRBV29-1
TGTGCCAGCAGCCAAGGTGCAGGGATTAACACCGGGGAGCTGTTTTTT	CASSQGAGINTGELFF	NA	many	TRBJ2-2	TRBV3-1
TGTGCCAGCAGTCGGAACCCTCGGGGATCTTACATCGATGAGCAGTTCTTC	CASSRNPRGSYIDEQFF	NA	NA	TRBJ2-1	TRBV25-1
TGTGCCAGCAAAGCGGCGGGATCTGGAAACACCATATATTTT	CASKAAGSGNTIYF	NA	many	TRBJ1-3	TRBV27
TGCAGTGCTGGCGATCTAGCCAAAAACATTCAGTACTTC	CSAGDLAKNIQYF	NA	many	TRBJ2-4	TRBV20-1
TGTGCCAGCAGCTTACTGACTAGCGGGGTCTACAATGAGCAGTTCTTC	CASSLLTSGVYNEQFF	TRBD2	many	TRBJ2-1	TRBV7-8
TGTGCCTGGAGTGGTGCCGGGGGGGGCTCAGACAATGAGCAGTTCTTC	CAWSGAGGGSDNEQFF	TRBD2	few	TRBJ2-1	TRBV30
TGCAGCGCCGGCCCCGCAGATACGCAGTATTTT	CSAGPADTQYF	NA	many	TRBJ2-3	TRBV29-1
TGTGCCACCAGCAGAGATACAGGGAGGATGTACGAGCAGTACTTC	CATSRDTGRMYEQYF	NA	many	TRBJ2-7	TRBV15
TGCAGCGTCGGAGGACGGTTGGCCTACGAGCAGTACTTC	CSVGGRLAYEQYF	NA	NA	TRBJ2-7	TRBV29-1
TGCAGTGCCCTCCGGGACACATTGAACACTGAAGCTTTCTTT	CSALRDTLNTEAFF	NA	few	TRBJ1-1	TRBV20-1
TGTGCCAGCAGTTTATGGTCAGATACGCAGTATTTT	CASSLWSDTQYF	NA	many	TRBJ2-3	TRBV28
TGCAGCGTTGAACAAGGGAACTATGGCTACACCTTC	CSVEQGNYGYTF	NA	many	TRBJ1-2	TRBV29-1
TGCGCCAGCAGCCAGAATACCAGGGAGACTAATGAAAAACTGTTTTTT	CASSQNTRETNEKLFF	NA	NA	TRBJ1-4	TRBV5-1
TGTGCCAGCAGCCAAGATTGGGGGACAGGGGGTTACAATGAGCAGTTCTTC	CASSQDWGTGGYNEQFF	TRBD1	many	TRBJ2-1	TRBV4-2
TGTGCCAGCAGCTTAAGTTACCACGAGCAGTACTTC	CASSLSYHEQYF	NA	many	TRBJ2-7	TRBV7-2
TGTGCCACCAGTGACGGGGGCACCGGGGAGCTGTTTTTT	CATSDGGTGELFF	NA	many	TRBJ2-2	TRBV24-1
TGCGCCAGCAGCTTGACCGGGGCATACACAGATACGCAGTATTTT	CASSLTGAYTDTQYF	NA	many	TRBJ2-3	TRBV5-1
TGTGCCAGCAGTTACGACTTGGACCGAACCTACGAGCAGTACTTC	CASSYDLDRTYEQYF	NA	few	TRBJ2-7	TRBV6-6